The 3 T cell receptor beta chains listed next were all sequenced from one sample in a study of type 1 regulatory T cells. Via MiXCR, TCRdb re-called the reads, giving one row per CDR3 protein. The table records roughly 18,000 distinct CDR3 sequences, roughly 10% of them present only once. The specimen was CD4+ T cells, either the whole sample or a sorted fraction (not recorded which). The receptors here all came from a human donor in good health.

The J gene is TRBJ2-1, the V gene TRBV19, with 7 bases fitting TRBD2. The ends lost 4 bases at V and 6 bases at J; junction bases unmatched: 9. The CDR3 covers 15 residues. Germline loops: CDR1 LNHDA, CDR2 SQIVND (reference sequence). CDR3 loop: CASSTQAGSGNEQFF. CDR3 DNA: TGTGCCAGTAGTACCCAAGCGGGATCAGGCAATGAGCAGTTCTTC.

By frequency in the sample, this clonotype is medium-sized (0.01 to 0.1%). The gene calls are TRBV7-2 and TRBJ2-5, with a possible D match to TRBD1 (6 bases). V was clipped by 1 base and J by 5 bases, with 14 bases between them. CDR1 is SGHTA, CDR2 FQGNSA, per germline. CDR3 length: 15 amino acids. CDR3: CASSLDARGWETQYF. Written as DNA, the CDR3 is TGTGCCAGCAGCTTAGATGCCAGGGGATGGGAGACCCAGTACTTC.

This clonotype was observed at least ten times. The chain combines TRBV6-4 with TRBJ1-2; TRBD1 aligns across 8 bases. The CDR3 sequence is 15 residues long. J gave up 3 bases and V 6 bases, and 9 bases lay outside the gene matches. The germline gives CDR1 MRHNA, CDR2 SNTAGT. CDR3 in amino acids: CASSASAGQDYGYTF. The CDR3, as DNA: TGTGCCAGCAGCGCCTCGGCGGGACAGGACTATGGCTACACCTTC.